This T cell receptor (beta chain) was documented in a study of blood T cells in healthy people across ages (dated by TCRdb to 2014 to 2015). Background for the entire study: In model experiments, template switching captured about one uniquely barcoded TCR beta cDNA molecule for every two T cells. To avoid experimental bias, donors of different ages were distributed randomly across sequencing lanes. To track age-related changes in TCR beta repertoire diversity, the study relied on deep sequencing normalized with unique cDNA molecular identifiers. Four age groups were formed from the donors: young (average roughly 15 years), middle-aged (just under 40), aged (about 62) and long-lived (approximately 78). The study analyzed two additional independent replicas of 1 million unique cDNA reads from the same blood draw for two donors, one aged 18 to 29 and one aged 80 or older.

There are 13 amino acids in the CDR3, from cysteine to phenylalanine inclusive. CDR3 DNA is the only sequence kept; it has 39 bases, read in frame from the first base. Relative to germline, V is 4 bases shorter and J is 10 bases shorter, with 17 bases between their ends. Per the germline V gene, SGHDT is the CDR1 and YYEEEE is the CDR2. General conclusions and limits of the study: Conclusive comparison of naive and antigen-experienced compartments was prevented by the profiling of bulk unsorted PBMCs. Compared with the aged group, the long-lived group had more naive CD4+ T cells, fewer expanded clones and increased TCR diversity, a pattern suggesting age selection. Because the CMV infection status of the donors was unknown, age-related changes in expanded clonotypes may potentially have been confounded. Estimates of total diversity from one million sequenced T cells were regarded as lower bounds and underestimates. There was a strong correlation between observed TCR beta diversity and the percentage of naive T cells measured by flow cytometry. As age increased, observed TCR beta diversity per million T cells dropped in a roughly linear way, and a significant reduction was already evident by age roughly 40.

Libraries were built with 5' RACE. Sequencer: Illumina HiSeq 2500. A second 7 to 11 cycle PCR used a sample-barcoded 5' primer and a J-beta primer mix. A unique molecular identifier was introduced onto each TCR beta cDNA molecule by a template-switch 5' adaptor carrying 12 random nucleotides. Each sample yielded at least 3 million CDR3-containing paired-end reads. First-strand cDNA was synthesized from all RNA with the Mint cDNA synthesis kit, primed by a TRBC-specific oligonucleotide. All cDNA was treated with uracil-DNA glycosylase and then went through a first 18-cycle PCR with the universal primers M1SS and BC2_uni_R. In the source study's methods: Each sample was normalized by randomly selecting 1 million high-quality reads, each carrying a distinct molecular identifier. Reads sharing molecular identifiers were discarded rather than binned into consensus sequences. MiTCR, with a Q25 quality threshold and the strictest error-elimination algorithm, was used for CDR3 identification, clonotype clustering and error correction. A nonparametric unseen species model with Euler transformation was used to estimate a lower bound on total TCR beta diversity. In-frame beta chains were kept once TCRdb had trimmed the public reads at Q25 with fastp and called clones with MiXCR. Entries are consolidated by CDR3 protein sequence, retaining the most common genes and DNA. The V and J calls were not made by the authors but by TCRdb's processing. This sample is represented by around 1,100,000 distinct CDR3 sequences; roughly two fifths of them were singletons. Around 13% of the sample lies in the top ten.

Donors were about 36 systemically healthy Caucasian individuals from Russia aged 6 to 90 years. Each donor gave roughly 9.5 milliliters of peripheral blood, collected into EDTA-treated Vacutainer tubes. PBMCs were isolated by Ficoll-Paque density-gradient centrifugation, with at least 6 million obtained per sample. Total RNA, at least 5 micrograms per sample, was extracted from PBMCs with Trizol reagent. For every donor, an aliquot of PBMCs went through flow cytometry to measure the percentages of naive CD45RAhigh/CD27high T cells. Points on this clonotype: The clone's antigen remains unknown. The record has no base qualities; no much larger clone is one base away.

Rearrangement joined TRBV5-6 to TRBJ1-2, and perhaps TRBD1 as D gene, on 5 matching bases. The sequencing sample was made of blood. This receptor was identified in a man younger than 35 in good health. The DNA is as follows: TGTGCCAGCAGCGTGGTCCAGGGACGTGACTACACCTTC. The encoded protein is CASSVVQGRDYTF.